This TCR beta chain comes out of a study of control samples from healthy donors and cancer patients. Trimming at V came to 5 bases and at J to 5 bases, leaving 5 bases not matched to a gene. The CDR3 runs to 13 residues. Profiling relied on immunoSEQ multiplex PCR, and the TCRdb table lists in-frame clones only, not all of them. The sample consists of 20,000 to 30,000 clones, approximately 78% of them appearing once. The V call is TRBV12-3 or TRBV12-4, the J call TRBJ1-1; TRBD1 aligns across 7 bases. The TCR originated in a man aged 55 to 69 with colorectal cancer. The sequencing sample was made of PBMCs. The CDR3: CASSLDRATEAFF. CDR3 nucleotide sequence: TGTGCCAGCAGTCTAGACAGGGCGACTGAAGCTTTCTTT.